Shown below are 6 T cell receptor beta chains from a single sample sequenced in a study of shared clonotypes between healthy human individuals. The method was immunoSEQ multiplex PCR; TCRdb's version includes in-frame clones alone and lacks a portion of them. The sample holds 1.5 million to 2.5 million clones, about 95% seen once. It was CD45RO-negative cells, positively selected for CCR7, that made up naive CD8 cells, with terminally differentiated effector memory CD45RA+ cells excluded. Source material: naive CD8+ T cells sorted from blood. Receptor source: a man aged 18 to 29 in good health.

The chain uses TRBV4-2 and TRBJ1-5; 7 nucleotides line up with TRBD1. The CDR3 is 15 amino acids. CDR1 and CDR2 (germline): LGHNA, YNFKEQ. With 4 bases clipped from V and 1 base from J, the junction kept 4 bases outside the gene matches. The CDR3 loop is CASSLGGLSNQPQHF. In DNA form, the CDR3 reads TGTGCCAGCAGCCTAGGGGGCTTAAGCAATCAGCCCCAGCATTTT.

The gene calls are TRBV15 and TRBJ2-2; possible D gene TRBD2, 5 bases. Germline CDR1 is LNHNV and CDR2 is YYDKDF (reference sequence). The CDR3 is 16 amino acids. V was pared by 0 bases and J by 4 bases, with 12 bases between. DNA of the CDR3: TGTGCCACCAGCAGAGATCGAGGACTGACCACCGGGGAGCTGTTTTTT. This codes for CATSRDRGLTTGELFF.

Note on this clone: At the DNA level, this CDR3 is encoded by other sequences in the same sample as well. J is TRBJ2-7 and V is TRBV27; a possible D gene is TRBD1 (5 bases). The CDR3 is made up of 13 amino acids. V was shortened by 2 bases and J by 3 bases, with 8 bases between the two germline ends. Germline CDR1 reads MNHEY; CDR2 reads SMNVEV (reference sequence). CDR3 sequence (DNA): TGTGCCAGCAGTTTAAGGGGAATCTACGAGCAGTACTTC. This encodes CASSLRGIYEQYF.

Comments on this clone: This sample also contains other DNA sequences that code for the same CDR3. The CDR3 sequence is CASSLDRGETQYF. Written as DNA, the CDR3 is TGTGCCAGCAGCCTAGACAGGGGTGAGACCCAGTACTTC. This chain connects TRBV7-8 to TRBJ2-5; 8 bases map to TRBD1. The germline V gene has CDR1 SGHVS and CDR2 FQNEAQ. The CDR3 totals 13 residues. V gave up 5 bases and J gave up 5 bases; unmatched junction bases: 4.

V gene TRBV15 combines with J gene TRBJ1-5, with a weak D call TRBD1 (5 bases). V gave up 1 base and J gave up 5 bases, with 12 bases separating them. The CDR3 sequence is 15 residues long. Germline V gene lookup returns CDR1 LNHNV and CDR2 YYDKDF (reference sequence). In DNA, the CDR3 is TGTGCCACCAGCAGAGTATTGGGGGGAGATCAGCCCCAGCATTTT. It encodes CATSRVLGGDQPQHF.

This clone was counted only a few times. CDR3 bases: TGCGCCAGCAGCTTGGAGCCTCCCGGGTCACCTGGAAACACCATATATTTT. This gives the protein CASSLEPPGSPGNTIYF. The rearrangement joins TRBV5-1 to TRBJ1-3; D is uncertain. The V end lost 0 bases, the J end lost 2 bases, and 15 bases lay between the germline ends. CDR3 length equals 17 residues. CDR1 is SGHRS, CDR2 YFSETQ, per germline. Drawing the rest from reference TRBV5-1 and TRBJ1-3, the complete variable domain is KAGVTQTPRYLIKTRGQQVTLSCSPISGHRSVSWYQQTPGQGLQFLFEYFSETQRNKGNFPGRFSGRQFSNSRSEMNVSTLELGDSALYLCASSLEPPGSPGNTIYFGEGSWLTVV.